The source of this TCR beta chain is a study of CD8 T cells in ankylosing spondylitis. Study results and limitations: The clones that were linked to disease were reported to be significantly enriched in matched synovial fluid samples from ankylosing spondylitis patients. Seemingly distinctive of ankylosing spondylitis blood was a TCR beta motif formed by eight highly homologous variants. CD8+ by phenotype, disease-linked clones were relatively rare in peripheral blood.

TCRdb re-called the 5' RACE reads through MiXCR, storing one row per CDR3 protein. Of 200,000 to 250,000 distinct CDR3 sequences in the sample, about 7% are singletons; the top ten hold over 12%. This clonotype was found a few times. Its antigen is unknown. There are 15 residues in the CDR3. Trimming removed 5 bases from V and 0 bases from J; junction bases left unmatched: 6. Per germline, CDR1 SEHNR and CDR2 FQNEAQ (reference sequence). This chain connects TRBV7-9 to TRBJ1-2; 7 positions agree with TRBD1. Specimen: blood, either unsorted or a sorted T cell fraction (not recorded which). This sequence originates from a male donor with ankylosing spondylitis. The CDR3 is CASSRRGQSNYGYTF. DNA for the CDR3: TGTGCCAGCAGCCGTAGGGGACAGTCTAACTATGGCTACACCTTC.